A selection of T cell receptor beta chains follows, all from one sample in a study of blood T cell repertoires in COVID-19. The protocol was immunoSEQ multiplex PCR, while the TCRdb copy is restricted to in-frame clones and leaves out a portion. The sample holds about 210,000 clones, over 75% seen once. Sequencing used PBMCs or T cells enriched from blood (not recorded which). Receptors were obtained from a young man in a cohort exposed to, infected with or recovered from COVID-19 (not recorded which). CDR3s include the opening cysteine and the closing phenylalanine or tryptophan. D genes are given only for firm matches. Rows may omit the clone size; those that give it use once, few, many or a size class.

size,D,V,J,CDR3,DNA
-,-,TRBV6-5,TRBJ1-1,CASGRHLMNTEAFF,TGTGCCAGCGGTAGACATCTAATGAACACTGAAGCTTTCTTT
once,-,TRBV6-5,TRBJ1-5,CASSSPAGRQPQHF,TGTGCCAGCAGTTCTCCGGCAGGTAGACAGCCCCAGCATTTT
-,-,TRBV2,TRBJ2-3,CATRRDFTDTQYF,TGTGCCACCCGCCGGGACTTCACAGATACGCAGTATTTT
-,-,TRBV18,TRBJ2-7,CASSPGGKSYEQYF,TGTGCCAGCTCACCAGGCGGGAAATCCTACGAGCAGTACTTC
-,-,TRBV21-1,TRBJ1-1,CASSKVGRMNTEAFF,TGTGCCAGCAGCAAAGTTGGCAGGATGAACACTGAAGCTTTCTTT
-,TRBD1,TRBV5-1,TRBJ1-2,CASSPGDRGNYGYTF,TGCGCCAGCAGCCCAGGGGACAGGGGTAACTATGGCTACACCTTC
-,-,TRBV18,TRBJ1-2,CASSQGGSYGYTF,TGTGCCAGCTCACAGGGCGGGAGCTATGGCTACACCTTC
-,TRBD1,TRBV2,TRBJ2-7,CASSGQGGGYEQYF,TGTGCCAGCAGCGGACAGGGTGGGGGCTACGAGCAGTACTTC
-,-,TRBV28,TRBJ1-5,CASRRVGNQPQHF,TGTGCCAGCAGGAGGGTGGGGAATCAGCCCCAGCATTTT
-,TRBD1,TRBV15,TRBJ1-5,CATSSGQGYSNQPQHF,TGTGCCACCAGCAGCGGACAGGGGTATAGCAATCAGCCCCAGCATTTT
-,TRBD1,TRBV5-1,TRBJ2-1,CASRIGDRAYNEQFF,TGCGCCAGCAGGATTGGGGACAGGGCCTACAATGAGCAGTTCTTC
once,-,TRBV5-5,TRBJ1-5,CASSDQGFNSQPQHF,TGTGCCAGCAGCGATCAGGGATTCAACAGTCAGCCCCAGCATTTT
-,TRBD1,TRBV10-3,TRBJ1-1,CAISLGQGARSTEAFF,TGTGCCATCAGCCTGGGACAGGGGGCGCGTAGCACTGAAGCTTTCTTT
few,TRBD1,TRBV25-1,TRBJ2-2,CASSVGQGFAGGELFF,TGTGCCAGCAGTGTCGGACAGGGATTTGCCGGCGGGGAGCTGTTTTTT
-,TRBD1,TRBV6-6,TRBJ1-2,CASSITGENGYTF,TGTGCCAGCAGTATTACAGGGGAAAATGGCTACACCTTC
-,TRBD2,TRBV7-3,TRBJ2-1,CASSLGLAGGEQFF,TGTGCCAGCAGCTTGGGACTAGCGGGAGGTGAGCAGTTCTTC
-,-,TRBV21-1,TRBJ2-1,CASSNNLWTSGSSLYNEQFF,TGTGCCAGCAGCAATAACCTCTGGACTAGCGGGAGCAGTCTATACAATGAGCAGTTCTTC
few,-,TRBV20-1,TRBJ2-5,CSATELIQETQYF,TGCAGTGCTACTGAACTAATCCAAGAGACCCAGTACTTC
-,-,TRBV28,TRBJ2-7,CASSSPDSYEQYF,TGTGCCAGCAGTTCACCCGACTCTTACGAGCAGTACTTC
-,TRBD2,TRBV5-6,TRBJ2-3,CASTLRTGLVEVGTDTQYF,TGTGCCAGCACCTTACGAACGGGACTAGTGGAGGTTGGCACAGATACGCAGTATTTT
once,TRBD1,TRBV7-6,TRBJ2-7,CASSLAGDRAGEQYF,TGTGCCAGCAGCTTAGCGGGAGACAGGGCCGGCGAGCAGTACTTC
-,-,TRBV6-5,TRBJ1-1,CASTLGGFTEAFF,TGTGCCAGCACCCTGGGGGGATTCACTGAAGCTTTCTTT